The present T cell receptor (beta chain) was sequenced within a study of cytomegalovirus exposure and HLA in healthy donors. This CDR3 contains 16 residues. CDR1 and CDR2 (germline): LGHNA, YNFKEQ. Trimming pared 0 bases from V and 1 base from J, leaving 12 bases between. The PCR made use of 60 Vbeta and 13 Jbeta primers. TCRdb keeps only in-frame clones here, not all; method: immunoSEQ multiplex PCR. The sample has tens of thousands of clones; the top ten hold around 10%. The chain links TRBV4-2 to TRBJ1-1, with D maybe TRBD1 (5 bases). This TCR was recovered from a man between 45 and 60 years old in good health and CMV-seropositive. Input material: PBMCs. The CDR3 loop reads CASSQDQAGGNTEAFF. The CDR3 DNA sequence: TGTGCCAGCAGCCAAGATCAGGCGGGGGGGAACACTGAAGCTTTCTTT.